Following are 24 T cell receptor beta chains from one sample sequenced in a study of Ad26.COV2.S vaccination and SARS-CoV-2 variants. Treatment: roughly 20 received Ad26.COV2.S at low or high dose, single or two shots; roughly five received placebo; per-sample allocation not given. Day 63 after the first injection of vaccine or placebo was the sampling time. Libraries were prepared by immunoSEQ multiplex PCR; TCRdb keeps only in-frame clonotypes and omits some of them. The table lists 300,000 to 400,000 clones, about 85% of them singletons. Sequencing used peripheral blood, obtained in a trial of Ad26.COV2.S vaccine versus placebo. The receptors were gathered from a person between 18 and 65 years old who received the Ad26.COV2.S COVID-19 vaccine or a placebo.

In this sample, this clone turned up a few times. The rearrangement uses TRBV11-3 and TRBJ1-1; D unresolved. The V end was cut by 0 bases, the J end by 0 bases, with 5 bases between. This CDR3 comprises 14 residues. Germline V gene data show CDR1 as SGHNT and CDR2 as YENEEA. DNA of the CDR3: TGTGCCAGCAGCTTAGACAGTTTGAACACTGAAGCTTTCTTT. Its translation: CASSLDSLNTEAFF.

This clone was picked up one time. The chain links TRBV5-6 to TRBJ2-3, with 9 bases fitting TRBD2. With V trimmed by 0 bases and J by 3 bases, 2 bases remained unmatched. CDR3 size: 15 residues. Germline CDR1 SGHDT, CDR2 YYEEEE. The CDR3 DNA is TGTGCCAGCAGCTTGGACGCGGGAGGGACAGATACGCAGTATTTT. Its protein is CASSLDAGGTDTQYF.

V usage is TRBV7-2 and J usage is TRBJ1-5; no reliable D call. V was cut by 7 bases and J by 0 bases, with 10 bases left in between. CDR1 is SGHTA and CDR2 is FQGNSA in the germline V gene. The CDR3 has 14 residues. The CDR3 here is CASTHGYSNQPQHF. CDR3 DNA: TGTGCCAGCACCCACGGCTATAGCAATCAGCCCCAGCATTTT. The full variable domain, its missing parts supplied by reference TRBV7-2 and TRBJ1-5, is GAGVSQSPSNKVTEKGKDVELRCDPISGHTALYWYRQSLGQGLEFLIYFQGNSAPDKSGLPSDRFSAERTGGSVSTLTIQRTQQEDSAVYLCASTHGYSNQPQHFGDGTRLSIL.

The chain links TRBV19 to TRBJ2-1, with TRBD2 as a possible D gene (6 bases). V dropped 3 bases and J dropped 4 bases, with 13 bases sitting between them. Germline lookup yields CDR1 LNHDA and CDR2 SQIVND (reference sequence). The CDR3 loop spans 15 amino acids. This CDR3 reads CASSMTGVVYNEQFF. The CDR3 DNA follows: TGTGCCAGTAGTATGACGGGAGTCGTATACAATGAGCAGTTCTTC.

The J gene is TRBJ2-5, the V gene TRBV2, with 7 bases aligning to TRBD1. The J segment lost 5 bases and the V segment lost 3 bases, leaving 9 bases of the junction unmatched. This CDR3 has 15 amino acids. Germline values: CDR1 SNHLY, CDR2 FYNNEI. The CDR3 nucleotides are TGTGCCAGCAGTGACTTTATAGGGGGCTACGAGACCCAGTACTTC. This gives the protein CASSDFIGGYETQYF.

In the case of this clone: Other nucleotide sequences in the sample specify the same CDR3. In DNA form, the CDR3 reads TGTGCCAGCAGTCTCGGACAGGGCAATCAGCCCCAGCATTTT. Protein sequence: CASSLGQGNQPQHF. This chain uses TRBV27 with TRBJ1-5; TRBD1 agrees at 7 bases. Per the germline V gene, CDR1 is MNHEY and CDR2 is SMNVEV (reference sequence). CDR3 length: 14 amino acids. J lost 2 bases, V lost 5 bases, and 3 bases had no gene match.

The chain recombines TRBV27 with TRBJ2-7; the match to TRBD1 covers 11 bases. CDR1 and CDR2 from the germline V gene are MNHEY and SMNVEV (reference sequence). The CDR3 loop spans 15 amino acids. J lost 3 bases, V lost 6 bases, and 7 bases had no gene match. CDR3: CASRERTGGLYEQYF. In DNA, the CDR3 is TGTGCCAGCAGGGAAAGGACAGGGGGCCTCTACGAGCAGTACTTC.

This chain connects TRBV29-1 to TRBJ1-1; TRBD1 might be the D (5 bases). The CDR3 is 13 amino acids. Germline-derived CDR1 and CDR2 are SQVTM and ANQGSEA. As DNA, the CDR3 is TGCACCGCCGGTCGGGACCCGAACACTGAAGCTTTCTTT. It specifies CTAGRDPNTEAFF.

The chain has TRBV19 and TRBJ2-5; TRBD1 matches 9 bases. The length of the CDR3 is 13 residues. Germline CDR1 and CDR2: LNHDA and SQIVND (reference sequence). With 8 bases clipped from V and 5 bases from J, the junction kept 6 bases outside the gene matches. The CDR3 sequence: CASPLDRGETQYF. The CDR3 DNA is TGTGCCAGTCCCCTCGACAGGGGGGAGACCCAGTACTTC. Full variable domain (outside the CDR3, taken from reference TRBV19 and TRBJ2-5): DGGITQSPKYLFRKEGQNVTLSCEQNLNHDAMYWYRQDPGQGLRLIYYSQIVNDFQKGDIAEGYSVSREKKESFPLTVTSAQKNPTAFYLCASPLDRGETQYFGPGTRLLVL.

J is TRBJ1-2 and V is TRBV3-1 (or the pseudogene TRBV3-2); the D gene is possibly TRBD1 (5 bases). Germline V gene sequence: CDR1 LGHDT, CDR2 YNNKEL (reference sequence). The CDR3 extends over 13 amino acids. Trimming took 0 bases from V and 4 from J, leaving 6 bases between them. The CDR3 sequence: CASSQDGGYGYTF. The CDR3 DNA follows: TGTGCCAGCAGCCAAGACGGGGGCTATGGCTACACCTTC.

Turning to this clone: Other DNA sequences in the same sample also yield this CDR3. The V call is TRBV5-1, the J call TRBJ2-3, with no clear D. The germline V and J ends were trimmed by 0 bases and 1 base, with 3 bases remaining between them. The CDR3 totals 13 residues. CDR1 and CDR2 from the germline V gene are SGHRS and YFSETQ. For the CDR3, the DNA is TGCGCCAGCAGCTTGGCCGGCACAGATACGCAGTATTTT. Translating it yields CASSLAGTDTQYF. Based on the CDR3 plus reference TRBV5-1 and TRBJ2-3, the full variable domain is KAGVTQTPRYLIKTRGQQVTLSCSPISGHRSVSWYQQTPGQGLQFLFEYFSETQRNKGNFPGRFSGRQFSNSRSEMNVSTLELGDSALYLCASSLAGTDTQYFGPGTRLTVL.

This chain uses TRBV10-1 with TRBJ2-2; tentatively, D is TRBD2 (5 bases). V dropped 0 bases and J dropped 15 bases, with 20 bases sitting between them. The length of the CDR3 is 15 residues. The germline V gene has CDR1 WNHNN and CDR2 SYGVQD (reference sequence). The CDR3 DNA reads TGCGCCAGCAGTGAGTCGACCCGAGGGCAGATTCTTTTGTTTTTT. It is translated as CASSESTRGQILLFF.

The sample holds one count of this clone. The J gene is TRBJ1-5, the V gene TRBV10-3, with D unresolved. The V end was cut by 5 bases, the J end by 4 bases, with 9 bases between. Germline values: CDR1 ENHRY, CDR2 SYGVKD. The CDR3 runs to 13 residues. The DNA for the CDR3 is TGTGCCATCAGTTTTGACTCAAATCAGCCCCAGCATTTT. Protein: CAISFDSNQPQHF.

The rearrangement links TRBV27 to TRBJ2-7; D perhaps matches TRBD2 (6 bases). V was pared by 1 base and J by 2 bases, with 15 bases between. This CDR3 region has 16 residues. Germline CDR1 reads MNHEY; CDR2 reads SMNVEV (reference sequence). In DNA, the CDR3 is TGTGCCAGCAGTTTATGGAGGGCAGACCCTACCTACGAGCAGTACTTC. Translation: CASSLWRADPTYEQYF.

V usage is TRBV6-4 and J usage is TRBJ2-3; perhaps TRBD2 as D (6 bases). CDR1 is MRHNA, CDR2 SNTAGT, per germline. V dropped 5 bases and J dropped 0 bases, with 9 bases sitting between them. The CDR3 is made up of 14 amino acids. The CDR3, as DNA: TGTGCCAGCAGTTCGGACTATAGCACAGATACGCAGTATTTT. This codes for CASSSDYSTDTQYF.

V usage is TRBV7-2 and J usage is TRBJ2-5; D call uncertain. V shed 7 bases and J shed 1 base, with 19 bases lying between them. Germline V gene data show CDR1 as SGHTA and CDR2 as FQGNSA. The CDR3 covers 16 residues. CDR3 sequence: CASTPSSAPGQETQYF. The DNA for the CDR3 is TGTGCCAGCACTCCATCCTCGGCCCCGGGCCAAGAGACCCAGTACTTC.

The chain carries TRBV7-9 and TRBJ1-4; D is undetermined. Germline CDR1 and CDR2: SEHNR and FQNEAQ (reference sequence). V lost 5 bases to trimming and J lost 8 bases, with 18 bases between them. The CDR3 runs to 15 residues. CDR3 region: CASSARTPRGEKLFF. CDR3 in DNA: TGTGCCAGCAGCGCCCGGACTCCGAGAGGAGAAAAACTGTTTTTT.

The chain carries TRBV5-1 and TRBJ2-1; 7 bases align to TRBD1. V gave up 5 bases and J gave up 9 bases; unmatched junction bases: 5. Germline CDR1 reads SGHRS; CDR2 reads YFSETQ. The CDR3 runs to 12 residues. Here the CDR3 DNA reads TGCGCCAGCAGAACAGGGGTCGGTGAGCAGTTCTTC. This encodes CASRTGVGEQFF.

The CDR3 sequence: CATSGGTGVQETQYF. DNA of the CDR3: TGTGCCACCAGTGGGGGGACAGGGGTACAAGAGACCCAGTACTTC. This rearrangement joins TRBV24-1 to TRBJ2-5; the match to TRBD1 covers 10 bases. V trimming: 5 bases; J trimming: 2 bases; junction bases outside the gene matches: 4. In germline, CDR1 is KGHDR, CDR2 SFDVKD. The CDR3 is made up of 15 amino acids.

This chain uses TRBV7-2 with TRBJ1-3; 7 bases line up with TRBD1. V shed 2 bases and J 0 bases; nucleotides not matched to a gene: 7. CDR1 is SGHTA, CDR2 FQGNSA, per germline. The CDR3 is made up of 17 amino acids. CDR3 loop: CASSLIQGPHSGNTIYF. DNA for the CDR3: TGTGCCAGCAGCTTAATACAGGGGCCCCACTCTGGAAACACCATATATTTT.

The chain carries TRBV2 and TRBJ1-6; D might be TRBD1 (5 bases). The CDR3 contains 17 residues. V was pared by 7 bases and J by 7 bases, with 23 bases between. Germline CDR1 is SNHLY and CDR2 is FYNNEI. The CDR3 is CASITERGTAGNSPLHF. The CDR3 DNA follows: TGTGCCAGCATCACAGAACGCGGGACCGCGGGCAATTCACCCCTCCACTTT.

The V call is TRBV9, the J call TRBJ2-5, with D possibly being TRBD1 (6 bases). Trimming took 0 bases from V and 2 from J, leaving 14 bases between them. The germline V gene encodes CDR1 SGDLS and CDR2 YYNGEE. This CDR3 has 16 residues. The CDR3 reads CASSVGIGQLQETQYF. In DNA, the CDR3 is TGTGCCAGCAGCGTAGGAATCGGACAGTTACAAGAGACCCAGTACTTC. Supplemented by reference TRBV9 and TRBJ2-5, the full variable domain reads DSGVTQTPKHLITATGQRVTLRCSPRSGDLSVYWYQQSLDQGLQFLIQYYNGEERAKGNILERFSAQQFPDLHSELNLSSLELGDSALYFCASSVGIGQLQETQYFGPGTRLLVL.

J is TRBJ2-1 and V is TRBV30; 8 bases match TRBD2. V trimming: 4 bases; J trimming: 12 bases; junction bases outside the gene matches: 11. The CDR3 spans 13 residues. Germline V lookup: CDR1 GTSNPN, CDR2 SVGIG (reference sequence). The CDR3 region is CAWTPSGPGAQFF. The CDR3 DNA follows: TGTGCCTGGACCCCTAGCGGGCCTGGTGCGCAGTTCTTC.

This rearrangement joins TRBV27 to TRBJ2-5; no firm D call. Trimming shortened V by 5 bases and J by 0 bases, and 7 bases separated the two germline ends. This CDR3 comprises 13 residues. The germline V gene has CDR1 MNHEY and CDR2 SMNVEV (reference sequence). CDR3 DNA sequence: TGTGCCAGCAGTCTGAGGTACCAAGAGACCCAGTACTTC. It codes for CASSLRYQETQYF.